This note documents a single T cell receptor (beta chain) sequence. There are 16 residues in the CDR3. Trimming took 2 bases from V and 2 from J; bases not matched to a gene: 1. CDR1 MNHEY and CDR2 SVGAGI come from the germline V gene. The entry originates in a study of blood T cell repertoires in COVID-19. The method was immunoSEQ multiplex PCR; TCRdb's version includes in-frame clones alone and lacks a portion of them. The sample consists of about 150,000 clones, roughly nine tenths of them appearing once. Sequencing used peripheral blood. The TCR was taken from a woman in her 70s with acute or convalescent COVID-19. This sequence joins TRBV6-5 and TRBJ1-6, with TRBD1 matching over 9 bases. The CDR3 DNA is TGTGCCAGCAGTTACAGGACAGGGGCCTATAATTCACCCCTCCACTTT. Translated, it gives CASSYRTGAYNSPLHF.